Listed below are T cell receptor beta chains from one sample, sequenced in a study of T cell changes during pregnancy in multiple sclerosis. Method: immunoSEQ multiplex PCR; TCRdb's copy keeps in-frame clones and lacks some. This sample has around 74,000 clones, with 70% to 90% found just once. Specimen: peripheral blood, collected before pregnancy. The source is a female donor with multiple sclerosis, enrolled in a pregnancy study. Both conserved end residues are part of each CDR3. D genes are given only for firm matches. Rows give clone size only sometimes, using once, few, many, or a class for an expanded clone.

clone size	CDR3 length	V gene	J gene	D gene	CDR3 DNA	CDR3 protein
NA	14	TRBV5-1	TRBJ2-3	NA	TGCGCCAGCAGCAAAGGACAGAACACAGATACGCAGTATTTT	CASSKGQNTDTQYF
NA	14	TRBV2	TRBJ1-2	TRBD1	TGTGCCAGCAGCGGGGACAGCTGGACCTATGGCTACACCTTC	CASSGDSWTYGYTF
NA	11	TRBV7-9	TRBJ2-3	NA	TGTGCCAGCAGACAGGCAGATACGCAGTATTTT	CASRQADTQYF
few	11	TRBV6-5	TRBJ1-2	NA	TGTGCCAGCACCACGGGCTATGGCTACACCTTC	CASTTGYGYTF
NA	15	TRBV30	TRBJ1-6	NA	TGTGCCTGGAGTGTAGGTTCAGGGGAGGGATCACCCCTCCACTTT	CAWSVGSGEGSPLHF
NA	15	TRBV5-8	TRBJ1-5	TRBD1	TGTGCCAGCAGTTGGGGACAGGGGGGTCGTCAGCCCCAGCATTTT	CASSWGQGGRQPQHF
NA	15	TRBV9	TRBJ2-2	TRBD2	TGTGCCAGCAGCCGTACTAGCGGGAACACCGGGGAGCTGTTTTTT	CASSRTSGNTGELFF
NA	12	TRBV2	TRBJ2-7	NA	TGTGCCAGCAGTGAGTCGCGAATTGAGCAGTACTTC	CASSESRIEQYF
NA	16	TRBV6-4	TRBJ2-3	TRBD2	TGTGCCAGCAGTCGGGAAGCGGGAGAGAGGGCAGATACGCAGTATTTT	CASSREAGERADTQYF
NA	18	TRBV11-2	TRBJ2-1	TRBD1	TGTGCCAGCAGCTCAATCAGGGGGTTGGACAGGGCTTACAATGAGCAGTTCTTC	CASSSIRGLDRAYNEQFF
NA	16	TRBV5-1	TRBJ2-3	TRBD2	TGCGCCAGCAGCTCCGGACTAGCGGGACCAACAGATACGCAGTATTTT	CASSSGLAGPTDTQYF
few	20	TRBV7-8	TRBJ2-3	TRBD1	TGTGCCAGCAGCCTACAGACAGGGGCAGGACCAGGGACTTTCACAGATACGCAGTATTTT	CASSLQTGAGPGTFTDTQYF
NA	13	TRBV18	TRBJ2-1	NA	TGTGCCAGCTCACCCCTGAGGAACAATGAGCAGTTCTTC	CASSPLRNNEQFF
few	14	TRBV11-2	TRBJ1-5	NA	TGTGCCAGCAGCTTAGATCATGGCAATCAGCCCCAGCATTTT	CASSLDHGNQPQHF
NA	14	TRBV10-1	TRBJ2-3	TRBD1	TGCGCCAGCTCGGACAGGGGATGTACAGATACGCAGTATTTT	CASSDRGCTDTQYF
NA	19	TRBV9	TRBJ1-1	TRBD1	TGTGCCAGCAGCGTAGCCGTAGGGGGCTCCCTCACTTCGAACACTGAAGCTTTCTTT	CASSVAVGGSLTSNTEAFF
NA	13	TRBV7-9	TRBJ1-1	NA	TGTGCCAGCAGCCCGGGTTTGGGCACTGAAGCTTTCTTT	CASSPGLGTEAFF
NA	15	TRBV7-9	TRBJ2-7	TRBD1	TGTGCCAGCAGCTCGGGACAGGTTTTTCCCTACGAGCAGTACTTC	CASSSGQVFPYEQYF
once	14	TRBV5-6	TRBJ2-5	TRBD1	TGTGCCAGCAGCACGGACAGGGCCGGGGAGACCCAGTACTTC	CASSTDRAGETQYF
NA	12	TRBV7-2	TRBJ2-7	NA	TGTGCCAGCAGCTTAGCGAGGGTCGAGCAGTACTTC	CASSLARVEQYF
NA	13	TRBV25-1	TRBJ1-2	TRBD1	TGTGCCAGCAGGGGACAGGGCGAAAATGGCTACACCTTC	CASRGQGENGYTF
few	14	TRBV7-3	TRBJ1-1	NA	TGTGCCAGCAGCTTAGCGGGGCTGAACACTGAAGCTTTCTTT	CASSLAGLNTEAFF
NA	16	TRBV7-9	TRBJ1-2	TRBD1	TGTGCCAGCAGCTCCACCGGCCCCCCCGACAGGGGCGGCTACACCTTC	CASSSTGPPDRGGYTF
NA	15	TRBV19	TRBJ2-7	TRBD1	TGTGCCAGTAGTCAAGGACAGGCCTACCCCCTGGAGCAGTACTTC	CASSQGQAYPLEQYF
NA	16	TRBV7-6	TRBJ2-7	NA	TGTGCCAGCAGCTTAGACGGGGGTTTTACGACCTACGAGCAGTACTTC	CASSLDGGFTTYEQYF